The 15 T cell receptor beta chains presented below share a single source sample, sequenced in a study of blood T cell repertoires in COVID-19. The table came from immunoSEQ multiplex PCR; TCRdb's copy has only in-frame clones and leaves some out. The profile covers tens of thousands of clones, with roughly four fifths appearing a single time and 6% to 7.5% taken by the ten largest. The sample comprised peripheral blood. These TCRs come from a man aged 45-60 years with active or convalescent COVID-19.

V and J are TRBV6-2 or TRBV6-3 and TRBJ2-4; 7 bases agree with TRBD2. CDR1 is MNHEY, CDR2 SVGEGT, per germline. This CDR3 region has 19 residues. J gave up 8 bases and V 1 base, and 20 bases lay outside the gene matches. The CDR3 sequence is CASSYFPGRSGTTRDIQYF. For the CDR3, the DNA is TGTGCCAGCAGTTACTTTCCGGGGAGGAGCGGGACCACCCGGGACATTCAGTACTTC.

The chain recombines TRBV7-6 with TRBJ2-5, with D perhaps TRBD1 (7 bases). Trimming pared 4 bases from V and 5 bases from J, leaving 17 bases between. The CDR3 contains 15 residues. CDR1 is SGHVS and CDR2 is FNYEAQ in the germline V gene. This CDR3 is CASSSRGQGGETQYF. CDR3 in DNA: TGTGCCAGCAGCTCTAGGGGGCAGGGGGGTGAGACCCAGTACTTC.

This clone occurred a few times. The CDR3 is CASSETGYNQPQHF. The CDR3 nucleotides read TGTGCCAGCAGTGAAACAGGCTACAATCAGCCCCAGCATTTT. The chain links TRBV25-1 to TRBJ1-5; tentative D call: TRBD1 (5 bases). The V gene lost 2 bases and the J gene lost 3 bases, with 8 bases spanning the gap. The CDR3 runs to 14 residues. The germline V gene encodes CDR1 MGHDK and CDR2 SYGVNS. Drawing the rest from reference TRBV25-1 and TRBJ1-5, the complete variable domain is EADIYQTPRYLVIGTGKKITLECSQTMGHDKMYWYQQDPGMELHLIHYSYGVNSTEKGDLSSESTVSRIRTEHFPLTLESARPSHTSQYLCASSETGYNQPQHFGDGTRLSIL.

This chain uses TRBV29-1 with TRBJ1-1; D possibly corresponds to TRBD1 (6 bases). The V gene's germline CDR1 is SQVTM and CDR2 ANQGSEA. Deletions cut 7 bases from V and 0 bases from J, with 9 bases between. The CDR3 contains 12 residues. CDR3 coding DNA: TGCAGCGCGGGACACCTGAACACTGAAGCTTTCTTT. Translation: CSAGHLNTEAFF.

The rearrangement uses TRBV18 and TRBJ2-1, with 7 positions matching TRBD1. Germline V gene sequence: CDR1 KGHSH, CDR2 LQKENI. This CDR3 is built from 14 residues. The V segment lost 3 bases and the J segment 6 bases; nucleotides outside the gene matches: 5. The CDR3 region has the DNA TGTGCCAGCTCACCGGAAACAGGGGTCAATGAGCAGTTCTTC. The encoded protein is CASSPETGVNEQFF.

The chain employs TRBV11-3 and TRBJ2-1; D is uncertain. The CDR3 contains 13 residues. V shed 0 bases and J shed 4 bases, with 4 bases lying between them. Germline lookup yields CDR1 SGHNT and CDR2 YENEEA. CDR3 nucleotides: TGTGCCAGCAGCTTAGACTATTACAATGAGCAGTTCTTC. The encoded protein is CASSLDYYNEQFF. Drawing the rest from reference TRBV11-3 and TRBJ2-1, the complete variable domain is EAGVVQSPRYKIIEKKQPVAFWCNPISGHNTLYWYLQNLGQGPELLIRYENEEAVDDSQLPKDRFSAERLKGVDSTLKIQPAELGDSAVYLCASSLDYYNEQFFGPGTRLTVL.

CDR3 in amino acids: CASSLPGSDTQYF. The CDR3 DNA reads as TGTGCCAGCAGCTTACCAGGGTCAGATACGCAGTATTTT. The V and J genes are TRBV7-8 and TRBJ2-3; D may be TRBD1 (5 bases). There are 13 residues in the CDR3. Per germline, CDR1 SGHVS and CDR2 FQNEAQ. The V end lost 2 bases, the J end lost 4 bases, and 7 bases lay between the germline ends.

The V call is TRBV6-5, the J call TRBJ1-5, with D unclear. This CDR3 spans 12 amino acids. V was cut by 6 bases and J by 3 bases, with 6 bases left in between. Germline CDR1 and CDR2: MNHEY and SVGAGI. CDR3 coding DNA: TGTGCCAGCAGGGACTACAATCAGCCCCAGCATTTT. It specifies CASRDYNQPQHF.

J is TRBJ1-5 and V is TRBV28; the match to TRBD1 covers 9 bases. Germline CDR1 MDHEN, CDR2 SYDVKM. The CDR3 consists of 17 residues. J lost 2 bases, V lost 10 bases, and 15 bases had no gene match. The CDR3 sequence is CATNTGTGRLGNQPQHF. CDR3 in DNA: TGTGCCACCAATACCGGGACAGGGCGGTTGGGCAATCAGCCCCAGCATTTT.

This clone was seen more than once but under ten times. Other DNA sequences in the same sample also yield this CDR3. The V call is TRBV7-2, the J call TRBJ1-5; D possibly corresponds to TRBD1 (5 bases). Germline V gene data show CDR1 as SGHTA and CDR2 as FQGNSA. This CDR3 spans 13 amino acids. Trimming removed 5 bases at V and 7 bases at J, with 12 bases between. As DNA, the CDR3 is TGTGCCAGCAGCCCCGTGCGGGGGCAGCCCCAGCATTTT. Residues: CASSPVRGQPQHF.

The chain is built from TRBV11-3 and TRBJ2-1, with TRBD1 identical over 10 bases. Germline V gene lookup returns CDR1 SGHNT and CDR2 YENEEA. V dropped 5 bases and J dropped 7; count of bases not matched to a gene: 5. The CDR3 sequence is 14 residues long. In DNA form, the CDR3 reads TGTGCCAGCAGCCTGACAGGGGGCAAGAATGAGCAGTTCTTC. This codes for CASSLTGGKNEQFF.

V and J are TRBV5-6 and TRBJ2-7, with 7 nucleotides matching TRBD1. The germline CDR1 and CDR2 sequences are SGHDT and YYEEEE. This CDR3 comprises 14 residues. J lost 2 bases, V lost 4 bases, and 6 bases had no gene match. CDR3 sequence reads: CASSPTGDPYEQYF. DNA of the CDR3: TGTGCCAGCAGCCCTACAGGGGACCCCTACGAGCAGTACTTC. Variable domain in full (rest from reference TRBV5-6 and TRBJ2-7): DAGVTQSPTHLIKTRGQQVTLRCSPKSGHDTVSWYQQALGQGPQFIFQYYEEEERQRGNFPDRFSGHQFPNYSSELNVNALLLGDSALYLCASSPTGDPYEQYFGPGTRLTVT.

V is TRBV29-1 and J is TRBJ1-1, with no clear D. The CDR3 spans 13 residues. V was trimmed by 7 bases and J by 4 bases, leaving 16 bases between them. Germline V gene data show CDR1 as SQVTM and CDR2 as ANQGSEA. Here the CDR3 reads CSEVTVLGTEAFF. In DNA, the CDR3 is TGCAGCGAGGTAACAGTTTTGGGCACTGAAGCTTTCTTT.

The chain is built from TRBV28 and TRBJ2-3; D call uncertain. Germline lookup yields CDR1 MDHEN and CDR2 SYDVKM. This CDR3 spans 13 amino acids. V was cut by 6 bases and J by 6 bases, with 13 bases left in between. CDR3 protein: CASRGPQMDTQYF. The CDR3 DNA reads as TGTGCCAGCAGGGGCCCCCAAATGGATACGCAGTATTTT.

V and J are TRBV18 and TRBJ1-2; 8 bases align to TRBD1. This CDR3 is built from 15 residues. Trimming cost V 5 bases and J 3 bases; bases outside gene matches: 8. Germline V CDR1 and CDR2: KGHSH, LQKENI. The CDR3 sequence: CASSSGQGGYYGYTF. The CDR3 DNA reads as TGTGCCAGCTCATCTGGACAGGGAGGGTACTATGGCTACACCTTC.